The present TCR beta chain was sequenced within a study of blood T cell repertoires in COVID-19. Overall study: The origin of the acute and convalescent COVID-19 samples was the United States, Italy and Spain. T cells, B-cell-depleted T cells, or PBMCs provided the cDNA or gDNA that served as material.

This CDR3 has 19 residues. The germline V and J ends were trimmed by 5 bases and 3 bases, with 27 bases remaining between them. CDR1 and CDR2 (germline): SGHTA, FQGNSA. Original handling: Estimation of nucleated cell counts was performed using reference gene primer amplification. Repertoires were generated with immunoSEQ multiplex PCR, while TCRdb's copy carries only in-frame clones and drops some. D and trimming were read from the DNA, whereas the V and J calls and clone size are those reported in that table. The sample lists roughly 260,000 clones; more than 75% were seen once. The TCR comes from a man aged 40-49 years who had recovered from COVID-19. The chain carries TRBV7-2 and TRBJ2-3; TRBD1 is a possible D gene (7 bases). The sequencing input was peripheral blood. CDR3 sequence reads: CASSPDWGWGQGGTDTQYF. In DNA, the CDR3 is TGTGCCAGCAGCCCGGATTGGGGATGGGGGCAGGGGGGTACAGATACGCAGTATTTT. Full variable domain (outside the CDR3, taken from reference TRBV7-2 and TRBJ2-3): GAGVSQSPSNKVTEKGKDVELRCDPISGHTALYWYRQSLGQGLEFLIYFQGNSAPDKSGLPSDRFSAERTGGSVSTLTIQRTQQEDSAVYLCASSPDWGWGQGGTDTQYFGPGTRLTVL.